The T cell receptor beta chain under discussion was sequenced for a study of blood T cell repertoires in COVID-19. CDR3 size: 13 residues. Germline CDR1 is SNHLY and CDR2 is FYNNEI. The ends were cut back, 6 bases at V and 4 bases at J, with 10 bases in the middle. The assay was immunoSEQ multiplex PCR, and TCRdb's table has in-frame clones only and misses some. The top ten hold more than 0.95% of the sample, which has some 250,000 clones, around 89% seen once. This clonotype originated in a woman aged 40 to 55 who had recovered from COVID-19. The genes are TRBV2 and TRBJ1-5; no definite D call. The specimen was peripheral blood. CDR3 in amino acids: CASSPATNQPQHF. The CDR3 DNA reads TGTGCCAGCAGCCCGGCGACTAATCAGCCCCAGCATTTT.